Listed here are 16 T cell receptor beta chains from one sample, sequenced in a study of shared clonotypes between healthy human individuals. Some clones are missing from TCRdb's copy, which holds only in-frame ones; the method was immunoSEQ multiplex PCR. The data contain over 2 million clones, roughly 94% of them singletons. Sequences were obtained from naive CD4+ T cells sorted from blood. Noted subset: CD45RA+ positively selected. Every receptor here comes from a man aged 18 to 35 in good health.

Worth noting for this clone: The same CDR3 is also encoded by other DNA sequences in this sample. The rearrangement uses TRBV5-4 and TRBJ2-3; D ambiguous. The V gene's germline CDR1 is SGHNT and CDR2 YYREEE (reference sequence). Trimming stripped 3 bases from V and 2 bases from J, with 4 bases between. The CDR3 has 12 residues. The CDR3 here is CASSSSTDTQYF. The CDR3 nucleotides are TGTGCCAGCAGCTCTTCCACAGATACGCAGTATTTT.

The rearrangement joins TRBV5-1 to TRBJ2-7; TRBD2 is a possible D gene (6 bases). The CDR3 contains 14 residues. Trimming shortened V by 2 bases and J by 2 bases, and 11 bases separated the two germline ends. CDR1 is SGHRS and CDR2 is YFSETQ in the germline V gene. CDR3 in amino acids: CASSFTGTAYEQYF. DNA for the CDR3: TGCGCCAGCAGCTTTACCGGGACTGCCTACGAGCAGTACTTC.

The gene calls are TRBV9 and TRBJ2-7; tentative D call: TRBD1 (6 bases). CDR1 is SGDLS and CDR2 is YYNGEE in the germline V gene. The CDR3 is 14 residues long. Between the trimmed V and J ends, which lost 0 bases and 4 bases, there was a span of 11 bases. The CDR3 DNA sequence: TGTGCCAGCAGCGTAGGGGCAGGGGTATACGAGCAGTACTTC. Translated, it gives CASSVGAGVYEQYF.

The chain has TRBV5-1 and TRBJ2-7, with 7 bases identical to TRBD1. The CDR3 spans 15 residues. The V and J ends lost 3 bases and 4 bases, in that order; junction bases with no gene match: 10. In germline, CDR1 is SGHRS, CDR2 YFSETQ. The CDR3 region is CASSSWGQGEYEQYF. The CDR3 nucleotides read TGCGCCAGCAGCTCTTGGGGGCAGGGGGAATACGAGCAGTACTTC. The entire variable domain, with the rest obtained from reference TRBV5-1 and TRBJ2-7, is as follows: KAGVTQTPRYLIKTRGQQVTLSCSPISGHRSVSWYQQTPGQGLQFLFEYFSETQRNKGNFPGRFSGRQFSNSRSEMNVSTLELGDSALYLCASSSWGQGEYEQYFGPGTRLTVT.

This rearrangement joins TRBV5-3 to TRBJ2-7; 9 bases match TRBD1. TRBV5-3 is recorded as an ORF, its role being uncertain. V was pared by 1 base and J by 6 bases, with 11 bases of the junction left unmatched. The length of the CDR3 is 16 residues. The CDR3 coding sequence is TGTGCCAGAAGCTTGTTTAACGGGACAGGGTGGGTCGAGCAGTACTTC. Residues: CARSLFNGTGWVEQYF.

The chain couples TRBV5-1 to TRBJ2-2, with 8 positions matching TRBD2. With V trimmed by 0 bases and J by 11 bases, 12 bases remained unmatched. The CDR3 sequence is 16 residues long. Germline CDR1 SGHRS, CDR2 YFSETQ. The CDR3 DNA follows: TGCGCCAGCAGCTTGGGTGCTAGCGGGCCCGGATTAGAGCTGTTTTTT. Translated, it gives CASSLGASGPGLELFF.

This clone was counted only a few times. This sample also contains other DNA sequences that code for the same CDR3. The V gene is TRBV5-1, the J gene TRBJ1-1; D remains ambiguous. The CDR3 is 13 amino acids. Germline V gene sequence: CDR1 SGHRS, CDR2 YFSETQ. V was clipped by 0 bases and J by 1 base, with 4 bases between them. The CDR3: CASSLAGNTEAFF. The DNA for the CDR3 is TGCGCCAGCAGCTTGGCAGGGAACACTGAAGCTTTCTTT.

The gene calls are TRBV10-3 and TRBJ1-1; D remains ambiguous. The CDR3 sequence is 11 residues long. Germline V gene data show CDR1 as ENHRY and CDR2 as SYGVKD. The V end was cut by 2 bases, the J end by 8 bases, with 6 bases between. The CDR3 reads CAISENYEAFF. CDR3 coding DNA: TGTGCCATCAGTGAGAATTACGAAGCTTTCTTT.

This clone has a single count. This could be a read error, since a much larger clone is one nucleotide away. The chain has TRBV5-1 and TRBJ1-3; D uncertain. The CDR3 length is 15 residues. Per the germline V gene, CDR1 is SGHRS and CDR2 is YFSETQ. V lost 0 bases and J lost 0, with 7 bases in between. CDR3 sequence (DNA): TGCGCCAGCAGCTTGGATGGGTACTCTGGAAACACCATATATTTT. It specifies CASSLDGYSGNTIYF. The whole variable domain, filled in from reference TRBV5-1 and TRBJ1-3, reads KAGVTQTPRYLIKTRGQQVTLSCSPISGHRSVSWYQQTPGQGLQFLFEYFSETQRNKGNFPGRFSGRQFSNSRSEMNVSTLELGDSALYLCASSLDGYSGNTIYFGEGSWLTVV.

The chain joins TRBV11-2 to TRBJ2-7; TRBD1 agrees at 8 bases. V lost 5 bases and J lost 0; bases outside the gene matches: 9. Germline V gives CDR1 SGHAT, CDR2 FQNNGV. This CDR3 contains 16 residues. CDR3 residues: CASSLQDRGGSYEQYF. CDR3 nucleotide sequence: TGTGCCAGCAGCCTCCAAGACAGGGGAGGCTCCTACGAGCAGTACTTC.

V is TRBV7-2 and J is TRBJ2-7; 9 positions agree with TRBD2. V dropped 1 base and J dropped 3; count of bases not matched to a gene: 4. Germline assignment: CDR1 SGHTA and CDR2 FQGNSA. CDR3 size: 15 residues. CDR3 residues: CASSLDSGRRYEQYF. CDR3 in DNA: TGTGCCAGCAGCTTAGATAGCGGGAGACGCTACGAGCAGTACTTC.

The chain joins TRBV4-3 to TRBJ2-7; 9 nucleotides match TRBD1. The CDR3 contains 17 residues. Trimming removed 0 bases from V and 1 base from J; junction bases left unmatched: 7. CDR1 and CDR2 from the germline V gene are LGHNA and YSLEER. CDR3 loop: CASSQDLTGQGSYEQYF. The CDR3 region has the DNA TGCGCCAGCAGCCAAGATCTCACCGGACAGGGGTCCTACGAGCAGTACTTC.

This sequence joins TRBV28 and TRBJ1-2; D is perhaps TRBD1 (5 bases). V lost 6 bases to trimming and J lost 8 bases, with 19 bases between them. Germline assignment: CDR1 MDHEN and CDR2 SYDVKM. CDR3 length: 14 amino acids. CDR3 sequence reads: CASSSTGSAGGYTF. CDR3 DNA: TGTGCCAGCAGCTCAACAGGCTCCGCCGGGGGCTACACCTTC.

Turning to this clone: Within the sample, other DNA sequences also encode this same CDR3. J is TRBJ1-5 and V is TRBV18; D is perhaps TRBD1 (5 bases). The germline gives CDR1 KGHSH, CDR2 LQKENI. CDR3 length: 13 amino acids. Trimming took 2 bases from V and 6 from J, leaving 8 bases between them. CDR3 nucleotide sequence: TGTGCCAGCTCACCAGGGGGAAGTCAGCCCCAGCATTTT. Its translation is CASSPGGSQPQHF.

This chain links TRBV10-3 with TRBJ2-7; D ambiguous. V was cut by 4 bases and J by 2 bases, with 9 bases left in between. CDR3 length: 13 residues. CDR1 is ENHRY, CDR2 SYGVKD, per germline. CDR3 in DNA: TGTGCCATCAGTGTGGCCGGAACCTACGAGCAGTACTTC. It encodes CAISVAGTYEQYF.

V and J are TRBV6-5 and TRBJ2-7; TRBD1 agrees at 7 bases. Germline V gives CDR1 MNHEY, CDR2 SVGAGI. The junction had 4 bases not matched to a gene; V was cut back by 2 bases and J by 3 bases. This CDR3 is 14 amino acids long. The CDR3 sequence: CASSYTTGHYEQYF. As DNA, the CDR3 is TGTGCCAGCAGTTACACGACAGGGCACTACGAGCAGTACTTC.